This is a list of T cell receptor beta chains from one sample in a study of regulatory T cells in long-lasting Graves disease. TCRdb fed the multiplex PCR reads into MiXCR, producing one record per CDR3 protein. The repertoire consists of a few hundred thousand distinct CDR3 sequences, with about 20% occurring once and the leading ten covering 14%. Separately, the same data were catalogued under a study of T cells in Graves' hyperthyroidism and ophthalmopathy.

The sample consisted of peripheral blood mononuclear cells (PBMCs), taken at new diagnosis, from a patient treated with antithyroid drugs. The origin of the receptors is a woman in her twenties or thirties with Graves disease. CDR3s include the opening cysteine and the closing phenylalanine or tryptophan. The D gene is left open where the match is weak. Only some rows state a clone size, as once, few, many or a class for expanded clones.

V gene: TRBV2
J gene: TRBJ1-4
clone size: .
D gene: .
CDR3 DNA: TGTGCCCGCGACGTGAATGAAAAACTGTTTTTT
CDR3 protein: CARDVNEKLFF

V gene: TRBV5-6
J gene: TRBJ2-5
clone size: few
D gene: TRBD2
CDR3 DNA: TGTGCCAGCAGCTTGGAGCTCGGGTCTAGCGGGGGCCCGAGGACGGCCCAGTACTTC
CDR3 protein: CASSLELGSSGGPRTAQYF

V gene: TRBV7-9
J gene: TRBJ2-3
clone size: many
D gene: .
CDR3 DNA: TGTGCCAGCAGCTTAGCGAGGTTGGGAGATACGCAGTATTTT
CDR3 protein: CASSLARLGDTQYF

V gene: TRBV4-1
J gene: TRBJ1-2
clone size: many
D gene: .
CDR3 DNA: TGCGCCAGCAGCCAAGACAGATTCCCAAACTATGGCTACACCTTC
CDR3 protein: CASSQDRFPNYGYTF

V gene: TRBV7-8
J gene: TRBJ1-4
clone size: few
D gene: .
CDR3 DNA: TGTGCCAGCAGCTTAGCCAGATTTGGCGAAAAACTGTTTTTT
CDR3 protein: CASSLARFGEKLFF

V gene: TRBV7-2
J gene: TRBJ2-2
clone size: few
D gene: .
CDR3 DNA: TGTGCCAGCAACAAACTTGGGGGGACCGGGGAGCTGTTTTTT
CDR3 protein: CASNKLGGTGELFF

V gene: TRBV20-1
J gene: TRBJ2-1
clone size: many
D gene: TRBD2
CDR3 DNA: TGCAGTGCTCAACCTTCGGGACTAGCGGGATATAGCTCCTACAATGAGCAGTTCTTC
CDR3 protein: CSAQPSGLAGYSSYNEQFF

V gene: TRBV7-8
J gene: TRBJ1-5
clone size: many
D gene: TRBD1
CDR3 DNA: TGTGCCAGCAGCTTACTCCGGGACAGGTATAGCAATCAGCCCCAGCATTTT
CDR3 protein: CASSLLRDRYSNQPQHF

V gene: TRBV7-9
J gene: TRBJ1-1
clone size: many
D gene: .
CDR3 DNA: TGTGCCAGCAGCTCCGGGACACTCCGGTCGGCTTTCTTT
CDR3 protein: CASSSGTLRSAFF

V gene: TRBV6-1
J gene: TRBJ1-4
clone size: .
D gene: TRBD1
CDR3 DNA: TGTGCCAGCAGTGCGACAGGGTTGACTAATGAAAAACTGTTTTTT
CDR3 protein: CASSATGLTNEKLFF

V gene: TRBV2
J gene: TRBJ2-3
clone size: once
D gene: TRBD2
CDR3 DNA: TGTGCCAGCAGAGCCGGGACTAGCGGGGAACAAACAAATACGCAGTATTTT
CDR3 protein: CASRAGTSGEQTNTQYF

V gene: TRBV29-1
J gene: TRBJ2-7
clone size: many
D gene: .
CDR3 DNA: TGCAGCGTCAAGGGGGTCGAGCAGTACTTC
CDR3 protein: CSVKGVEQYF